These T cell receptor beta chains were read from a single sample in a study of glioma-infiltrating T cells. TCRdb ran MiXCR on the multiplex PCR reads and lists one entry per CDR3 protein. Of about 210,000 distinct CDR3 sequences listed, approximately 30% are singletons. Sequencing was performed on glioma tissue, nonneoplastic brain tissue, or PBMCs (not recorded which). Source of these receptors: a human donor with low-grade glioma or glioblastoma, undergoing nonglioma brain surgery, or in good health (not recorded which). Each CDR3 is given with its conserved first and last residue. Fields, in order: J gene, D gene, CDR3 length, clone size, V gene, CDR3 DNA, CDR3 protein. The D gene is left open where the match is weak. A clone size is listed for some rows: how often the clone was seen (once, few, many), or a class if it is expanded.

j_gene: TRBJ1-1
d_gene: NA
len: 14
abundance: many
v_gene: TRBV20-1
CDR3nt: TGCAGTGCTAGTTTGGGGTATGAGAACACTGAAGCTTTCTTT
CDR3aa: CSASLGYENTEAFF

j_gene: TRBJ1-2
d_gene: TRBD1
len: 14
abundance: NA
v_gene: TRBV19
CDR3nt: TGTGCCAGTAGTATGTCAGGGGGAAACTATGGCTACACCTTC
CDR3aa: CASSMSGGNYGYTF

j_gene: TRBJ1-1
d_gene: NA
len: 12
abundance: many
v_gene: TRBV28
CDR3nt: TGTGCCAGCAGCCTCTCGGGTTCTGAAGCTTTCTTT
CDR3aa: CASSLSGSEAFF

j_gene: TRBJ2-7
d_gene: NA
len: 16
abundance: many
v_gene: TRBV4-1
CDR3nt: TGCGCCAGCAGCCAAGATCGATCAGGGTGGAGGTACGAGCAGTACTTC
CDR3aa: CASSQDRSGWRYEQYF

j_gene: TRBJ1-6
d_gene: NA
len: 12
abundance: many
v_gene: TRBV19
CDR3nt: TGTGCCAGTAGCCAGGGAAATGCACCCCTCCACTTT
CDR3aa: CASSQGNAPLHF

j_gene: TRBJ2-7
d_gene: TRBD1
len: 15
abundance: many
v_gene: TRBV9
CDR3nt: TGTGCCAGCAGCGGACCGGGACAGGGGGCCTACGAGCAGTACTTC
CDR3aa: CASSGPGQGAYEQYF

j_gene: TRBJ2-1
d_gene: TRBD2
len: 14
abundance: NA
v_gene: TRBV29-1
CDR3nt: TGCAGCGCTGACCAGGGACTAGGCTACGGTGAGCAGTTCTTC
CDR3aa: CSADQGLGYGEQFF

j_gene: TRBJ1-5
d_gene: NA
len: 12
abundance: many
v_gene: TRBV7-2
CDR3nt: TGTGCCAGCAGCTTAGAGGGACAAACCCAGCATTTT
CDR3aa: CASSLEGQTQHF

j_gene: TRBJ1-2
d_gene: NA
len: 11
abundance: few
v_gene: TRBV29-1
CDR3nt: TGCAGCGGGGGAGGGGCGGAAGGCTACACCTTC
CDR3aa: CSGGGAEGYTF

j_gene: TRBJ2-1
d_gene: TRBD2
len: 15
abundance: few
v_gene: TRBV7-9
CDR3nt: TGTGCCAGCAGCTTAATTAGCGGGAGCTCCAATGAGCAGTTCTTC
CDR3aa: CASSLISGSSNEQFF

j_gene: TRBJ1-1
d_gene: TRBD1
len: 15
abundance: NA
v_gene: TRBV27
CDR3nt: TGTGCCAGCAACGGACCGGGACAGGGCCTCCCTGAAGCTTTCTTT
CDR3aa: CASNGPGQGLPEAFF

j_gene: TRBJ2-7
d_gene: NA
len: 13
abundance: NA
v_gene: TRBV20-1
CDR3nt: TGCAGGGGCCTCAGACGGGGTAGTGGGGAGCAGTACTTC
CDR3aa: CRGLRRGSGEQYF

j_gene: TRBJ2-7
d_gene: NA
len: 12
abundance: many
v_gene: TRBV28
CDR3nt: TGTGCCAGCAGAGGGGTCACGCCGGGGCAGTACTTC
CDR3aa: CASRGVTPGQYF

j_gene: TRBJ1-2
d_gene: NA
len: 17
abundance: NA
v_gene: TRBV19
CDR3nt: TGTGCCAGTAGTATAGATTGGTGGACAACCGTTTCCTATGGCTACACCTTC
CDR3aa: CASSIDWWTTVSYGYTF

j_gene: TRBJ2-1
d_gene: TRBD2
len: 16
abundance: many
v_gene: TRBV20-1
CDR3nt: TGCAGTGCTCCCTTTCTAGCGGGAGGGCAGTACAATGAGCAGTTCTTC
CDR3aa: CSAPFLAGGQYNEQFF

j_gene: TRBJ2-4
d_gene: NA
len: 13
abundance: many
v_gene: TRBV27
CDR3nt: TGTGCCAGCAGTACAGGGTCCAAAAACATTCAGTACTTC
CDR3aa: CASSTGSKNIQYF

j_gene: TRBJ2-7
d_gene: NA
len: 12
abundance: many
v_gene: TRBV20-1
CDR3nt: TGCAGTGCCATTGACACCTCCTACGAGCAGTACTTC
CDR3aa: CSAIDTSYEQYF

j_gene: TRBJ2-7
d_gene: TRBD1
len: 15
abundance: many
v_gene: TRBV6-1
CDR3nt: TGTGCCAGCACCCAAGGGTGGGACAGGGGTTACGAGCAGTACTTC
CDR3aa: CASTQGWDRGYEQYF

j_gene: TRBJ2-7
d_gene: TRBD2
len: 15
abundance: NA
v_gene: TRBV13
CDR3nt: TGTGCCAGCATGCGACTAGCGGGAGATAGTTACGAGCAGTACTTC
CDR3aa: CASMRLAGDSYEQYF

j_gene: TRBJ2-3
d_gene: TRBD2
len: 17
abundance: NA
v_gene: TRBV9
CDR3nt: TGTGCCAGCAGCCCCACGACTAGCGGGAGGGCCGGGGATACGCAGTATTTT
CDR3aa: CASSPTTSGRAGDTQYF

j_gene: TRBJ2-7
d_gene: TRBD1
len: 14
abundance: many
v_gene: TRBV28
CDR3nt: TGTGCCAGCAGTGGGACAGCGAGCTCCTACGAGCAGTACTTC
CDR3aa: CASSGTASSYEQYF

j_gene: TRBJ2-1
d_gene: NA
len: 13
abundance: many
v_gene: TRBV7-8
CDR3nt: TGTGCCAGCAGCTTCGGGACTTTCAATGAGCAGTTCTTC
CDR3aa: CASSFGTFNEQFF

j_gene: TRBJ2-6
d_gene: NA
len: 14
abundance: NA
v_gene: TRBV6-5
CDR3nt: TGTGCGAGCATGTTTCCGGGCTCGGCCAACGTCCTGACTTTC
CDR3aa: CASMFPGSANVLTF

j_gene: TRBJ2-5
d_gene: TRBD2
len: 14
abundance: many
v_gene: TRBV6-5
CDR3nt: TGTGCCAGCAGTTACGTGACGGGAGGCGGGACCCAGTACTTC
CDR3aa: CASSYVTGGGTQYF

j_gene: TRBJ2-7
d_gene: NA
len: 13
abundance: NA
v_gene: TRBV27
CDR3nt: TGTGCCACCAGTGAATGCCACTTCTACGAGCAGTACTTC
CDR3aa: CATSECHFYEQYF

j_gene: TRBJ2-3
d_gene: NA
len: 13
abundance: many
v_gene: TRBV7-2
CDR3nt: TGTGCCAGCAGCCCCGATGTCAAAGATACGCAGTATTTT
CDR3aa: CASSPDVKDTQYF

j_gene: TRBJ2-6
d_gene: TRBD1
len: 16
abundance: many
v_gene: TRBV20-1
CDR3nt: TGCAGTGCCGGGGACAGGGAACTCTCTGGGGCCAACGTCCTGACTTTC
CDR3aa: CSAGDRELSGANVLTF

j_gene: TRBJ2-5
d_gene: TRBD2
len: 16
abundance: many
v_gene: TRBV20-1
CDR3nt: TGCAGTGCTAGAGATGGGTCGAGCGGGAGCCTCTTGGACCAGTACTTC
CDR3aa: CSARDGSSGSLLDQYF

j_gene: TRBJ1-4
d_gene: NA
len: 16
abundance: few
v_gene: TRBV19
CDR3nt: TGTGCCAGTAGTATTACAGGCACGGCAACTAATGAAAAACTGTTTTTT
CDR3aa: CASSITGTATNEKLFF

j_gene: TRBJ2-3
d_gene: NA
len: 13
abundance: many
v_gene: TRBV15
CDR3nt: TGTGCTGCAGCCAGGGCGGGCACAGATACGCAGTATTTT
CDR3aa: CAAARAGTDTQYF

j_gene: TRBJ2-5
d_gene: TRBD1
len: 15
abundance: many
v_gene: TRBV5-1
CDR3nt: TGCGCCAGCAGCTCTGGACAGGACCTTCCAGAGACCCAGTACTTC
CDR3aa: CASSSGQDLPETQYF

j_gene: TRBJ2-1
d_gene: TRBD2
len: 14
abundance: many
v_gene: TRBV12-3/TRBV12-4
CDR3nt: TGTGCCAGCAGTTTTGGCGGGAGTATGAATGAGCAGTTCTTC
CDR3aa: CASSFGGSMNEQFF

j_gene: TRBJ2-7
d_gene: TRBD2
len: 17
abundance: NA
v_gene: TRBV6-2/TRBV6-3
CDR3nt: TGTGCCAGCAGTCCAGTTCCAATAGCGGGGGGCTCCTACGAGCAGTACTTC
CDR3aa: CASSPVPIAGGSYEQYF

j_gene: TRBJ2-5
d_gene: TRBD2
len: 16
abundance: few
v_gene: TRBV12-3/TRBV12-4
CDR3nt: TGTGCCAGCAGCCCCGGGACTAGCGGGTACCAAGAGACCCAGTACTTC
CDR3aa: CASSPGTSGYQETQYF

j_gene: TRBJ2-1
d_gene: TRBD2
len: 15
abundance: NA
v_gene: TRBV29-1
CDR3nt: TGCAGCGTTGAAGATTTCGCGGGAGCGGGGAATGAGCAGTTCTTC
CDR3aa: CSVEDFAGAGNEQFF

j_gene: TRBJ2-7
d_gene: NA
len: 13
abundance: few
v_gene: TRBV29-1
CDR3nt: TGCAGCGCCGTACCCGGGGCCGCCGGCGAGCAGTACTTC
CDR3aa: CSAVPGAAGEQYF

j_gene: TRBJ2-3
d_gene: TRBD1
len: 15
abundance: many
v_gene: TRBV7-6
CDR3nt: TGTGCCAGCAGCTTGGACAGGATAAGCACAGATACGCAGTATTTT
CDR3aa: CASSLDRISTDTQYF

j_gene: TRBJ1-1
d_gene: NA
len: 15
abundance: many
v_gene: TRBV27
CDR3nt: TGTGCCAGCAGTTTTGGATCCTCTGCCAACACTGAAGCTTTCTTT
CDR3aa: CASSFGSSANTEAFF

j_gene: TRBJ1-1
d_gene: NA
len: 12
abundance: many
v_gene: TRBV7-2
CDR3nt: TGTGCCAGCAGCTTAGGGCAGGTTGGAGCTTTCTTT
CDR3aa: CASSLGQVGAFF

j_gene: TRBJ1-2
d_gene: NA
len: 13
abundance: NA
v_gene: TRBV30
CDR3nt: TGTGCCTGGAAAACAGACTCTAACTATGGCTACACCTTC
CDR3aa: CAWKTDSNYGYTF

j_gene: TRBJ2-7
d_gene: NA
len: 14
abundance: many
v_gene: TRBV28
CDR3nt: TGTGCCAGCAGTTTACACGGACAGAACTACGAGCAGTACTTC
CDR3aa: CASSLHGQNYEQYF

j_gene: TRBJ2-5
d_gene: NA
len: 15
abundance: many
v_gene: TRBV5-4
CDR3nt: TGTGCCAGCAGCTTGACAGGACTGGAGCAAGAGACCCAGTACTTC
CDR3aa: CASSLTGLEQETQYF

j_gene: TRBJ2-7
d_gene: TRBD1
len: 14
abundance: NA
v_gene: TRBV6-5
CDR3nt: TGTGCCAGCAGTTACGGTGGGACAGGGTACGAGCAGTACTTC
CDR3aa: CASSYGGTGYEQYF

j_gene: TRBJ2-1
d_gene: TRBD2
len: 15
abundance: many
v_gene: TRBV5-4
CDR3nt: TGTGCCAGCACCACGACTAGCGGTATATACAATGAGCAGTTCTTC
CDR3aa: CASTTTSGIYNEQFF

j_gene: TRBJ1-1
d_gene: NA
len: 18
abundance: NA
v_gene: TRBV2
CDR3nt: TGTGCCAGCAGTGACCACCGGGGTCAGGGGCCCAAGTACACTGAAGCTTTCTTT
CDR3aa: CASSDHRGQGPKYTEAFF

j_gene: TRBJ2-5
d_gene: TRBD2
len: 16
abundance: once
v_gene: TRBV7-2
CDR3nt: TGTGCCAGCACCTTAAGCGGGAGGGCCGCCTCTGTGACCCAGTACTTC
CDR3aa: CASTLSGRAASVTQYF

j_gene: TRBJ2-1
d_gene: TRBD2
len: 21
abundance: many
v_gene: TRBV4-3
CDR3nt: TGCGCCAGCAGCCAAGATCAATGGGATCCCAGCGGGACTCCTTCCTACAATGAGCAGTTCTTC
CDR3aa: CASSQDQWDPSGTPSYNEQFF

j_gene: TRBJ2-6
d_gene: NA
len: 16
abundance: few
v_gene: TRBV10-3
CDR3nt: TGTGCCATCAGTGAGCTAGAGCGTAGTGGGGCCAACGTCCTGACTTTC
CDR3aa: CAISELERSGANVLTF

j_gene: TRBJ1-1
d_gene: NA
len: 13
abundance: many
v_gene: TRBV5-1
CDR3nt: TGCGCCAGCAGCTTGCGGGAAACCACTGAAGCTTTCTTT
CDR3aa: CASSLRETTEAFF

j_gene: TRBJ2-7
d_gene: NA
len: 13
abundance: NA
v_gene: TRBV11-2
CDR3nt: TGTGCCAGCAGCTTAGAACGGCCCTACGAGCAGTACTTC
CDR3aa: CASSLERPYEQYF

j_gene: TRBJ1-1
d_gene: NA
len: 15
abundance: NA
v_gene: TRBV6-2/TRBV6-3
CDR3nt: TGTGACAGCACTACCGGAATAACAGCGAACATTGAAGCTTTCTTT
CDR3aa: CDSTTGITANIEAFF

j_gene: TRBJ2-7
d_gene: NA
len: 14
abundance: many
v_gene: TRBV7-2
CDR3nt: TGTGCCAGCAGCTTCCCAGGGGGGCACTACGAGCAGTACTTC
CDR3aa: CASSFPGGHYEQYF

j_gene: TRBJ2-3
d_gene: NA
len: 13
abundance: NA
v_gene: TRBV5-4
CDR3nt: TGTGCCAGCAGCTTAATCGAGACAGATACGCAGTATTTT
CDR3aa: CASSLIETDTQYF

j_gene: TRBJ2-7
d_gene: NA
len: 14
abundance: NA
v_gene: TRBV7-9
CDR3nt: TGTGCCAGCAGCTCCCAGGGGCCCTCCTACGAGCAGTACTTC
CDR3aa: CASSSQGPSYEQYF

j_gene: TRBJ1-1
d_gene: NA
len: 14
abundance: many
v_gene: TRBV7-9
CDR3nt: TGTGCCAGCAGCCGCAGGGCAGGGGACACTGAAGCTTTCTTT
CDR3aa: CASSRRAGDTEAFF